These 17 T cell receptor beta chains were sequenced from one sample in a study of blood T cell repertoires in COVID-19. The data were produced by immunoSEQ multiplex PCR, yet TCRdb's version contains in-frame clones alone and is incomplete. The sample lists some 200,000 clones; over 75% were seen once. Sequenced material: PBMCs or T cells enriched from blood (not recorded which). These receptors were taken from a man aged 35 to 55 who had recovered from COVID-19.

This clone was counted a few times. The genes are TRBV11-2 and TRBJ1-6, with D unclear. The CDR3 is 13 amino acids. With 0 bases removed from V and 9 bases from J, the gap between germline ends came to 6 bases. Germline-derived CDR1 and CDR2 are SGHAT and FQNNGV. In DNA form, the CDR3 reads TGTGCCAGCAGCTTAGATCCAGGTTCACCCCTCCACTTT. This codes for CASSLDPGSPLHF.

The CDR3 spells CASSLEARRETQYF. The CDR3, as DNA: TGTGCCAGCAGCTTAGAGGCTAGAAGGGAGACCCAGTACTTC. This rearrangement joins TRBV7-9 to TRBJ2-5; D call uncertain. Trimming took off 1 base at V and 5 bases at J, with 11 bases between the two ends. Germline-derived CDR1 and CDR2 are SEHNR and FQNEAQ (reference sequence). There are 14 residues in the CDR3.

CDR3 sequence (DNA): TGTGCCAGCTCACCAGATCGGAGGGAGACCCAGTACTTC. This gives the protein CASSPDRRETQYF. This chain connects TRBV18 to TRBJ2-5; TRBD2 might be the D (5 bases). The germline gives CDR1 KGHSH, CDR2 LQKENI. CDR3 length: 13 residues. Trimming left V 2 bases short and J 5 bases short, with 9 bases between.

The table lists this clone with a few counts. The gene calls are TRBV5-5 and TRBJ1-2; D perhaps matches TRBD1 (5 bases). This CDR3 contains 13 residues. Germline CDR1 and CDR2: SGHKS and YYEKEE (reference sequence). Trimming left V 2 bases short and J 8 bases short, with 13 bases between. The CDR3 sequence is CASSFGREYGYTF. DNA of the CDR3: TGTGCCAGCAGCTTCGGCAGGGAATACGGCTACACCTTC. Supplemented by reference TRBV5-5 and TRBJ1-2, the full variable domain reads DAGVTQSPTHLIKTRGQQVTLRCSPISGHKSVSWYQQVLGQGPQFIFQYYEKEERGRGNFPDRFSARQFPNYSSELNVNALLLGDSALYLCASSFGREYGYTFGSGTRLTVV.

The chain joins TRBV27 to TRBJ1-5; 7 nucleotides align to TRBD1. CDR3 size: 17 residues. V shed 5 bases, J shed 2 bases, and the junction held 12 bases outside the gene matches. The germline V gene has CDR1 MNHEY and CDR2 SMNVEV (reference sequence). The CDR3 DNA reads TGTGCCAGCAGTAAATCGAACAGGGGATCGGGCAATCAGCCCCAGCATTTT. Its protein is CASSKSNRGSGNQPQHF.

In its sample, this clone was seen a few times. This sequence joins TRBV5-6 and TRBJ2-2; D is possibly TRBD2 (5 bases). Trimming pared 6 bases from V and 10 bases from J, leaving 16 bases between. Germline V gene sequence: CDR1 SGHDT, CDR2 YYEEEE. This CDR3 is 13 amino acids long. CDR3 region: CASNYPGSPELFF. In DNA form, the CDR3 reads TGTGCCAGCAACTACCCGGGGAGCCCGGAGCTGTTTTTT.

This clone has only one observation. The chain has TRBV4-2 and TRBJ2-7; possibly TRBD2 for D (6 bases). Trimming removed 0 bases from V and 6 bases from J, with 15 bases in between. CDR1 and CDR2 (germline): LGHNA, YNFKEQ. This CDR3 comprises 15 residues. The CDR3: CASSQEEGTGGEQYF. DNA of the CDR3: TGTGCCAGCAGCCAAGAAGAAGGGACCGGGGGCGAGCAGTACTTC.

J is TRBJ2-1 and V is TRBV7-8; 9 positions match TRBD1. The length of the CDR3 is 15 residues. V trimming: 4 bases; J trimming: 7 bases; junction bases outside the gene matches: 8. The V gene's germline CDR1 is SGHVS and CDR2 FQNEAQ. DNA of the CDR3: TGTGCCAGCAGCTCATTACAGGGGGCAGAAAATGAGCAGTTCTTC. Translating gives CASSSLQGAENEQFF.

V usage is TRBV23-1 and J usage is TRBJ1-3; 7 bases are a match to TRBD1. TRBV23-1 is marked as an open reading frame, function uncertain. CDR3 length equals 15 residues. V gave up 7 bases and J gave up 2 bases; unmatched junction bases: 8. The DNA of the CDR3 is TGCGCCAGCATTGGAGGGGGCAATGCTGGAAACACCATATATTTT. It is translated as CASIGGGNAGNTIYF.

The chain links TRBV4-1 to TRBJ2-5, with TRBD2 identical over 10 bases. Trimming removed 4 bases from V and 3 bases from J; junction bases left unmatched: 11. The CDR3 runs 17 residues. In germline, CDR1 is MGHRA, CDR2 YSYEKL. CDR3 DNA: TGCGCCAGCAGCCCCACCCTAGGGACTAGCGTAAAAGAGACCCAGTACTTC. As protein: CASSPTLGTSVKETQYF.

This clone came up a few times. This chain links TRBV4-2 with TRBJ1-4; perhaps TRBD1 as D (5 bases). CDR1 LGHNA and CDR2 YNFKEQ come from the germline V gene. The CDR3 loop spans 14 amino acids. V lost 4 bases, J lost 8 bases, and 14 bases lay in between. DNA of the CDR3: TGTGCCAGCAGCCCCCCGGGGGGGGAGGAAAAACTGTTTTTT. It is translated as CASSPPGGEEKLFF.

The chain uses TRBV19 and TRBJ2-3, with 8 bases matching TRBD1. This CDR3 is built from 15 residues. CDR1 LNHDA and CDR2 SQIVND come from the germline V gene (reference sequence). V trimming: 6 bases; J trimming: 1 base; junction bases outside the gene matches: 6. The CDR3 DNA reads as TGTGCCAGTAGAGAGACAGGGGCACGCACAGATACGCAGTATTTT. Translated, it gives CASRETGARTDTQYF.

CDR3 residues: CASSQETGGNQPQHF. The CDR3 coding sequence is TGTGCCAGCAGCCAGGAGACAGGGGGCAATCAGCCCCAGCATTTT. The chain carries TRBV3-1 (or the pseudogene TRBV3-2) and TRBJ1-5; the match to TRBD1 covers 8 bases. The germline gives CDR1 LGHDT, CDR2 YNNKEL (reference sequence). V dropped 3 bases and J dropped 2; count of bases not matched to a gene: 3. This CDR3 comprises 15 residues.

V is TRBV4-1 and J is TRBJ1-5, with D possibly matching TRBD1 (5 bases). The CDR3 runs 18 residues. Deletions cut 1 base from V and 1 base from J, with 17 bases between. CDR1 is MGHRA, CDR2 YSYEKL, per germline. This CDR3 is CASSQGSWGLLSNQPQHF. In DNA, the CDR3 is TGCGCCAGCAGCCAAGGGTCGTGGGGACTTTTAAGCAATCAGCCCCAGCATTTT.

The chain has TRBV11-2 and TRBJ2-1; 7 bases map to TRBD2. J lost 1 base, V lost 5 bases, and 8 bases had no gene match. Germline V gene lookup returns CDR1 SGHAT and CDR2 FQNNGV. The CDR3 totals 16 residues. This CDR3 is CASSTVRGGSYNEQFF. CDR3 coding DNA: TGTGCCAGCAGCACCGTCCGCGGGGGATCCTACAATGAGCAGTTCTTC.

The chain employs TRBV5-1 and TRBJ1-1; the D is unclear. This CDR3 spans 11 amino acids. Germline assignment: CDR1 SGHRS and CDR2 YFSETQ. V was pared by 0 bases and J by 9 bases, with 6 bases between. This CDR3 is CASSLDGKAFF. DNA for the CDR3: TGCGCCAGCAGCTTGGACGGGAAAGCTTTCTTT.

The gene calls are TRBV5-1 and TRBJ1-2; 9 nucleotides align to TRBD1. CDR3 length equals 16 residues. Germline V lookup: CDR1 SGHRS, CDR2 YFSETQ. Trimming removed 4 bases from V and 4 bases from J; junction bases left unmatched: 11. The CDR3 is CASSPGQGPSGYGYTF. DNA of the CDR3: TGCGCCAGCAGCCCGGGACAGGGTCCCTCTGGCTATGGCTACACCTTC.